In its sample, the clone carrying this T cell receptor beta chain was seen many times. Its cognate antigen is unknown. Looked up from germline, CDR1 is MNHNS and CDR2 is SASEGT. CDR3 length equals 15 residues. V was shortened by 6 bases and J by 2 bases, with 15 bases between the two germline ends. One entry per CDR3 protein, called by TCRdb with MiXCR from the RT-PCR reads. The repertoire holds a few hundred thousand distinct CDR3 sequences, with around 15% as singletons. This specimen comes from a study of response to subunit inactivated influenza vaccine. Regarding the study as a whole: Authors suggested few new T cells are recruited by each seasonal influenza vaccination.

The receptor was derived from a man between 50 and 59 years old who received an inactivated influenza vaccine. The sample was PBMCs from blood, taken about 13 days after vaccination. J is TRBJ2-3 and V is TRBV6-1; weak D call: TRBD1 (7 bases). Here the CDR3 reads CASSLAGGSTDTQYF. The CDR3 coding sequence is TGTGCCAGCAGCTTAGCAGGGGGGTCCACAGATACGCAGTATTTT.